This TCR beta chain was sequenced for a study of shared clonotypes between healthy human individuals. Whole-study results and caveats: On the whole, naive subsets had larger estimated richness than memory subsets had. The study's rarefaction showed incomplete sorted-subset sequencing despite large depth.

J lost 0 bases, V lost 3 bases, and 11 bases had no gene match. CDR1 is SGHDN and CDR2 is FVKESK in the germline V gene. This CDR3 has 17 residues. CD4+ cell separation produced CD45RA+ naive and CD45RA-negative memory subsets. To note about this clone: Its antigen is not identified.

Generated by immunoSEQ multiplex PCR, the TCRdb table keeps only in-frame clones and is missing some. The data show a few million clones, roughly 90% seen once. The TCR originated in a man aged 18 to 30 in good health. Some clones in this sample may be carry-over from other donors' samples. The chain has TRBV14 and TRBJ2-7, with 7 positions matching TRBD2. Material: naive CD4+ T cells from PBMCs. Subset described: CD45RA+ positively selected. CDR3: CASSQMSGTTNSYEQYF. DNA of the CDR3: TGTGCCAGCAGCCAGATGAGCGGGACTACAAACTCCTACGAGCAGTACTTC.